Included here is one TCR beta chain sequence, with context. Its specificity is unknown. The CDR3 extends over 15 amino acids. V shed 5 bases, J shed 8 bases, and the junction held 14 bases outside the gene matches. Per the germline V gene, CDR1 is SEHNR and CDR2 is FQNEAQ (reference sequence). Primers included in the PCR were 60 Vbeta and 13 Jbeta primers. The protocol was immunoSEQ multiplex PCR, while the TCRdb copy is restricted to in-frame clones and leaves out a portion. This repertoire includes about 39,000 clones. This entry belongs to a study of cytomegalovirus exposure and HLA in healthy donors. Points from the study as a whole: Several of the most significant clusters appeared, in a later analysis, to be linked to common viral pathogens.

The sequencing input was PBMCs. The source is a male donor in good health and CMV-seronegative. This chain uses TRBV7-9 with TRBJ1-2, with 7 nucleotides matching TRBD1. The CDR3 nucleotides read TGTGCCAGCAGCCATCAATTAGAGGGGGCGCAGGGCTACACCTTC. Translated: CASSHQLEGAQGYTF. The variable domain in full, completed from reference TRBV7-9 and TRBJ1-2, reads DTGVSQNPRHKITKRGQNVTFRCDPISEHNRLYWYRQTLGQGPEFLTYFQNEAQLEKSRLLSDRFSAERPKGSFSTLEIQRTEQGDSAMYLCASSHQLEGAQGYTFGSGTRLTVV.